This is a list of T cell receptor beta chains from one sample in a study of blood T cell repertoires in COVID-19. Generated by immunoSEQ multiplex PCR, the TCRdb table keeps only in-frame clones and is missing some. In the table there are a few hundred thousand clones, roughly 84% of which are singletons. The source material was PBMCs or T cells enriched from blood (not recorded which). These receptor sequences come from a middle-aged woman who had recovered from COVID-19. The CDR3 runs from the conserved cysteine through the conserved F or W. A D gene is named only where the DNA matches it firmly. A clone size is listed for some rows: how often the clone was seen (once, few, many), or a class if it is expanded.

J	D	V	size	CDR3	DNA
TRBJ1-5	TRBD1	TRBV6-5	.	CASSYSKGAGQPQHF	TGTGCCAGCAGTTACTCAAAGGGGGCGGGTCAGCCCCAGCATTTT
TRBJ2-2	TRBD2	TRBV5-5	.	CASSFGLAANTGELFF	TGTGCCAGCAGCTTCGGACTAGCGGCTAACACCGGGGAGCTGTTTTTT
TRBJ1-4	TRBD1	TRBV6-1	.	CASSEYRGSEKLFF	TGTGCCAGCAGTGAATACAGGGGTAGTGAAAAACTGTTTTTT
TRBJ2-1	.	TRBV11-2	few	CASSLVRLVVYNEQFF	TGTGCCAGCAGCTTAGTGCGACTAGTGGTCTACAATGAGCAGTTCTTC
TRBJ2-2	.	TRBV7-3	.	CASSSDRSTGELFF	TGTGCCAGCAGCTCCGACAGGTCAACCGGGGAGCTGTTTTTT
TRBJ2-3	.	TRBV7-2	.	CASSLGLAYTDTQYF	TGTGCCAGCAGCTTGGGGCTGGCTTACACAGATACGCAGTATTTT
TRBJ2-1	.	TRBV29-1	few	CSVSAQNYNEQFF	TGCAGCGTTAGCGCCCAAAACTACAATGAGCAGTTCTTC
TRBJ1-4	TRBD1	TRBV3-1/TRBV3-2	.	CASSQDPEERGQNEKLFF	TGTGCCAGCAGCCAAGATCCCGAGGAAAGGGGGCAAAATGAAAAACTGTTTTTT
TRBJ2-1	.	TRBV12-5	once	CASGLVLAVSYNEQFF	TGTGCTAGTGGTTTGGTACTGGCGGTCTCCTACAATGAGCAGTTCTTC
TRBJ1-1	.	TRBV21-1	.	CASGDRGKNTEAFF	TGTGCCAGCGGCGACAGGGGGAAGAACACTGAAGCTTTCTTT
TRBJ2-3	.	TRBV7-9	.	CASRQALLSTDTQYF	TGTGCCAGCAGACAGGCCTTGCTTAGCACAGATACGCAGTATTTT
TRBJ1-2	.	TRBV4-2	.	CASSQDPQGIYGYTF	TGTGCCAGCAGCCAAGACCCGCAGGGAATCTATGGCTACACCTTC
TRBJ2-5	.	TRBV19	.	CASSMGGAPHRQETQYF	TGTGCCAGTAGTATGGGGGGGGCACCACATCGACAAGAGACCCAGTACTTC
TRBJ2-1	.	TRBV4-1	.	CASSQGLVGYNEQFF	TGCGCCAGCAGCCAAGGGCTAGTTGGTTACAATGAGCAGTTCTTC
TRBJ1-4	.	TRBV7-9	.	CASSPSGHLGKLFF	TGTGCCAGCAGCCCGTCGGGACACCTAGGAAAACTGTTTTTT
TRBJ2-3	.	TRBV5-6	few	CASSLVTSSGTDTQYF	TGTGCCAGCAGCTTGGTTACTAGTTCTGGCACAGATACGCAGTATTTT
TRBJ1-2	.	TRBV10-3	few	CAISESKEDGYTF	TGTGCCATCAGTGAGTCGAAGGAGGATGGCTACACCTTC
TRBJ1-2	TRBD1	TRBV7-2	.	CASSPRQGDGYTF	TGTGCCAGCAGCCCCAGACAGGGAGATGGCTACACCTTC
TRBJ1-1	.	TRBV7-8	once	CASSLKWVGLALNTEAFF	TGTGCCAGCAGCTTAAAGTGGGTGGGCCTAGCCTTGAACACTGAAGCTTTCTTT
TRBJ1-5	.	TRBV2	.	CASSGTHGDQPQHF	TGTGCCAGCAGTGGGACCCACGGGGATCAGCCCCAGCATTTT
TRBJ2-3	TRBD2	TRBV18	.	CASSPRTSGVSTDTQYF	TGTGCCAGCTCACCAAGGACTAGCGGGGTCAGCACAGATACGCAGTATTTT
TRBJ2-1	.	TRBV28	.	CASIEGGEAIPYNEQFF	TGTGCCAGCATTGAGGGGGGGGAGGCGATACCCTACAATGAGCAGTTCTTC
TRBJ2-2	.	TRBV10-3	.	CAISAAGDTGELFF	TGTGCCATCAGTGCGGCAGGGGACACCGGGGAGCTGTTTTTT
TRBJ2-3	TRBD2	TRBV5-1	.	CASSLASREADTQYF	TGCGCCAGCAGCTTGGCCTCGCGGGAGGCAGATACGCAGTATTTT
TRBJ1-1	.	TRBV29-1	.	CSVEGDILNTEAFF	TGCAGCGTTGAAGGCGACATCCTTAACACTGAAGCTTTCTTT
TRBJ2-3	.	TRBV6-6	.	CASRPRGASLTDTQYF	TGTGCCAGCAGGCCACGGGGAGCGTCTCTCACAGATACGCAGTATTTT
TRBJ2-7	.	TRBV18	.	CASSQGRGSSYEQYF	TGTGCCAGCTCACAAGGGAGGGGGAGCTCCTACGAGCAGTACTTC
TRBJ1-5	.	TRBV19	.	CASSPRGNSNQPQHF	TGTGCCAGTAGCCCTAGGGGAAATAGCAATCAGCCCCAGCATTTT
TRBJ2-7	TRBD2	TRBV28	.	CASSFASGRYEQYF	TGTGCCAGCAGTTTTGCTAGCGGGCGCTACGAGCAGTACTTC
TRBJ2-7	.	TRBV7-9	.	CASSLVGEQYF	TGTGCCAGCAGCTTAGTCGGGGAGCAGTACTTC
TRBJ1-1	.	TRBV7-9	.	CASSLLSNTEAFF	TGTGCCAGCAGCTTACTGTCGAACACTGAAGCTTTCTTT
TRBJ2-2	.	TRBV6-5	.	CASSSEGAQGGELFF	TGTGCCAGCAGTTCGGAGGGCGCCCAAGGCGGGGAGCTGTTTTTT
TRBJ1-5	.	TRBV10-2	.	CASSDGRRGNQPQHF	TGCGCCAGCAGTGACGGACGGAGGGGCAATCAGCCCCAGCATTTT
TRBJ2-3	TRBD2	TRBV9	few	CASSERTPSGRDTQYF	TGTGCCAGCAGCGAACGTACCCCTAGCGGGAGAGATACGCAGTATTTT
TRBJ1-2	.	TRBV12-3/TRBV12-4	few	CASVSREGGYTF	TGTGCCAGCGTGTCGAGGGAGGGCGGCTACACCTTC
TRBJ2-2	.	TRBV5-1	.	CASSPLLSNTGELFF	TGCGCCAGCAGCCCCCTCTTGTCGAACACCGGGGAGCTGTTTTTT
TRBJ2-1	TRBD2	TRBV7-2	.	CASSLDGLANNEQFF	TGTGCCAGCAGCTTAGACGGACTAGCGAACAATGAGCAGTTCTTC
TRBJ1-4	TRBD1	TRBV28	.	CASRPGTGWEKLFF	TGTGCCAGCAGACCCGGGACAGGGTGGGAAAAACTGTTTTTT
TRBJ1-1	.	TRBV6-6	.	CASRTAGDGVEAFF	TGTGCCAGCAGAACCGCCGGGGATGGCGTAGAAGCTTTCTTT
TRBJ1-1	.	TRBV27	.	CASSFAAGEAFF	TGTGCCAGCAGTTTCGCAGCGGGTGAAGCTTTCTTT
TRBJ1-1	TRBD1	TRBV28	.	CASSLLRGTGLGGTEAFF	TGTGCCAGCAGTTTATTACGTGGGACAGGTCTAGGGGGCACTGAAGCTTTCTTT
TRBJ1-2	.	TRBV27	once	CASSRQMNYGYTF	TGTGCCAGCAGCAGACAGATGAACTATGGCTACACCTTC
TRBJ2-1	TRBD2	TRBV10-3	.	CAIRGARAGVKDNEQFF	TGTGCCATCAGGGGGGCGAGAGCGGGAGTAAAAGACAATGAGCAGTTCTTC
TRBJ1-5	.	TRBV28	.	CASSLSSFRGNQPQHF	TGTGCCAGCAGTTTGAGTTCATTTAGAGGCAATCAGCCCCAGCATTTT